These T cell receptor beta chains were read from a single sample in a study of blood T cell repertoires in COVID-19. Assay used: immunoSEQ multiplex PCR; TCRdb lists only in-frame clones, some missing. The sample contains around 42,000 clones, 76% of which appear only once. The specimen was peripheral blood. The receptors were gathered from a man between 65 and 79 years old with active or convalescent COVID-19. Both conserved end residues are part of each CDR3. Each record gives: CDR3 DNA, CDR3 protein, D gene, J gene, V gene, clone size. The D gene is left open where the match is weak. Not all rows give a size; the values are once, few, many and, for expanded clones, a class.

TGCGCCAGCAGCCAAGATAATAGGGGTCATAATGAAAAACTGTTTTTT,CASSQDNRGHNEKLFF,NA,TRBJ1-4,TRBV4-1,NA
TGTGCCAGCAGCTTAGAAAAAGCATCCTACGAGCAGTACTTC,CASSLEKASYEQYF,NA,TRBJ2-7,TRBV7-2,NA
TGTGCCAGCAGCCCCCCTCCTCCGGGACATACCTCGAATCAGCCCCAGCATTTT,CASSPPPPGHTSNQPQHF,NA,TRBJ1-5,TRBV3-1/TRBV3-2,NA
TGTGCCAGCAGCTTTCAGGGGTTGGCTGAAGCTTTCTTT,CASSFQGLAEAFF,NA,TRBJ1-1,TRBV5-4,NA
TGTGCCAGCAGTTTAACAGGGGCCTATGGCTACACCTTC,CASSLTGAYGYTF,TRBD1,TRBJ1-2,TRBV5-6,NA
TGTGCCAGCAGAGCGACTAGCGGCCAGGGGGCAGATACGCAGTATTTT,CASRATSGQGADTQYF,TRBD2,TRBJ2-3,TRBV2,NA
TGTGCCAGCAGCTCCCCCGGGACTTTCTTCCAGACGGACTACGAGCAGTACTTC,CASSSPGTFFQTDYEQYF,NA,TRBJ2-7,TRBV11-2,NA
TGTGCCAGCAGCAAACAGGGCTCAAACACTGAAGCTTTCTTT,CASSKQGSNTEAFF,NA,TRBJ1-1,TRBV7-9,NA
TGTGCCAGCAGTTACTCGGTCGGGCAGCCCCAGCATTTT,CASSYSVGQPQHF,NA,TRBJ1-5,TRBV6-6,NA
TGTGCTACGTCAAACAGGGGGCAGTCCGAAGCTTTCTTT,CATSNRGQSEAFF,TRBD1,TRBJ1-1,TRBV12-5,NA
TGTGCCAGCTCACCACCTGTGGGGGCCGAGCAGTACTTC,CASSPPVGAEQYF,NA,TRBJ2-7,TRBV18,few
TGTGCCAGCAGCTCCGGGGGGACCCAGTACTTC,CASSSGGTQYF,NA,TRBJ2-5,TRBV7-3,NA
TGCGCCAGCAGCTCTGCAGATACGCAGTATTTT,CASSSADTQYF,NA,TRBJ2-3,TRBV5-1,NA
TGTGCCAGCAGCCGTGACTGGAACACTGAAGCTTTCTTT,CASSRDWNTEAFF,NA,TRBJ1-1,TRBV2,NA
TGTGCCAGCAGTATTGACAGGTCCCATTGGACCCAGTACTTC,CASSIDRSHWTQYF,NA,TRBJ2-5,TRBV27,NA
TGTGCCAGCAGCCCCCTGGGGCAGGCCCAAGAGACCCAGTACTTC,CASSPLGQAQETQYF,NA,TRBJ2-5,TRBV7-8,NA
TGTGCCAGCAGACTTGGACTAGCGGGCATCAATGAGCAGTTCTTC,CASRLGLAGINEQFF,TRBD2,TRBJ2-1,TRBV5-6,NA
TGTGCCAGCAGTGAAGGGGGGCAATCCTACAATGAGCAGTTCTTC,CASSEGGQSYNEQFF,NA,TRBJ2-1,TRBV6-1,NA
TGTGCCAGCAGTGTTGATACCGGGATGGATCAGCCCCAGCATTTT,CASSVDTGMDQPQHF,NA,TRBJ1-5,TRBV2,few
TGTGCCAGCAGTTTAGAAACTGAAGCTTTCTTT,CASSLETEAFF,NA,TRBJ1-1,TRBV2,NA
TGTGCCAGCAGCACAGGGGGCTACGAGCAGTACTTC,CASSTGGYEQYF,TRBD1,TRBJ2-7,TRBV12-3/TRBV12-4,NA
TGTGCCAGCAGTTTACCAGGGGCTCCTGAAGCTTTCTTT,CASSLPGAPEAFF,NA,TRBJ1-1,TRBV28,NA
TGCGCCAGCTTCCAGGGGGAGACAGATACGCAGTATTTT,CASFQGETDTQYF,TRBD1,TRBJ2-3,TRBV5-1,NA
TGTGCCAGCAGTTTGGGCAGCTACGAGCAGTACTTC,CASSLGSYEQYF,NA,TRBJ2-7,TRBV28,NA
TGTGCCAGCAGCCTAGGACTAGCGGGCAATGAGCAGTTCTTC,CASSLGLAGNEQFF,TRBD2,TRBJ2-1,TRBV3-1/TRBV3-2,NA
TGCGCCAGCAGCCACAACTCGGCTGGCGGCCTCAATCAGCCCCAGCATTTT,CASSHNSAGGLNQPQHF,NA,TRBJ1-5,TRBV4-1,NA
TGTGCCAGCAGCTTACAGGGTACCTATGGCTACACCTTC,CASSLQGTYGYTF,NA,TRBJ1-2,TRBV11-2,few
TGTGCCAGCAGCCCAGGGACAGTAGCCTACAATGAGCAGTTCTTC,CASSPGTVAYNEQFF,TRBD1,TRBJ2-1,TRBV7-9,NA
TGCGCCAGCAGCAGAGGCAGGGGCGGTGATACGCAGTATTTT,CASSRGRGGDTQYF,NA,TRBJ2-3,TRBV5-1,NA
TGTGCCAGCAGTCCCCCGGCAGGGGGCTCTGAAAAACTGTTTTTT,CASSPPAGGSEKLFF,TRBD1,TRBJ1-4,TRBV28,NA
TGTGCCAGTAGTCCAAGGAGTACCGGAGATTCACCCCTCCACTTT,CASSPRSTGDSPLHF,NA,TRBJ1-6,TRBV19,NA
TGTGCCAGCAGCTGGGGAGGGTACGAGCAGTACTTC,CASSWGGYEQYF,TRBD2,TRBJ2-7,TRBV7-9,NA
TGTGCCAGCGGGAAGCGGGGGCCCCAAGAGACCCAGTACTTC,CASGKRGPQETQYF,TRBD2,TRBJ2-5,TRBV27,NA
TGTGCCAGCAGTTACGGGACAGCGGGGAACACTGAAGCTTTCTTT,CASSYGTAGNTEAFF,TRBD1,TRBJ1-1,TRBV6-5,few
TGTGCCAGCAGTAGGGGGCTCCGAGGACAGGGGCAAGGCTATGGCTACACCTTC,CASSRGLRGQGQGYGYTF,TRBD1,TRBJ1-2,TRBV5-4,NA
TGTGCCAGCAGCCGTGACACTGAAGCTTTCTTT,CASSRDTEAFF,NA,TRBJ1-1,TRBV7-9,NA
TGTGCCAGCAGCCTGGGAGGGACAAGCTACGAGCAGTACTTC,CASSLGGTSYEQYF,NA,TRBJ2-7,TRBV11-3,NA
TGTGCCAGCAGTTCGGGACAGGACCACTACGAGCAGTACTTC,CASSSGQDHYEQYF,TRBD1,TRBJ2-7,TRBV28,few
TGTGCCAGCAGGGGGGGGACAGGGAGCACAGATACGCAGTATTTT,CASRGGTGSTDTQYF,TRBD1,TRBJ2-3,TRBV2,once
TGTGCCAGCAGTTTAGGGGACAGGCCAACCGAGCAGTACTTC,CASSLGDRPTEQYF,TRBD1,TRBJ2-7,TRBV28,NA
TGTGCCAGTAGTATGGGGGCAGAAAGAAACACCATATATTTT,CASSMGAERNTIYF,NA,TRBJ1-3,TRBV19,NA
TGTGCCAGCAGTTTATCCCCAGCGGATCGGTTCTTC,CASSLSPADRFF,NA,TRBJ2-1,TRBV28,once
TGTGCCAGCAGCTTAATAGGAGAGAACACCGGGGAGCTGTTTTTT,CASSLIGENTGELFF,NA,TRBJ2-2,TRBV7-3,NA
TGTGCCAGCTCACCAGGCGGGGGCTTGGGGAATGAGCAGTTCTTC,CASSPGGGLGNEQFF,NA,TRBJ2-1,TRBV18,NA
TGTGCCAGCAGTCAGACTAGCGGGGGGGGTCTGAACACCGGGGAGCTGTTTTTT,CASSQTSGGGLNTGELFF,TRBD2,TRBJ2-2,TRBV27,NA
TGCAGCGTTGAAGATCAGTACCACCCCCAGTACTTC,CSVEDQYHPQYF,NA,TRBJ2-5,TRBV29-1,once
TGTGCCAGCAGCCAAGTTCAGGGAGGCTATGGCTACACCTTC,CASSQVQGGYGYTF,NA,TRBJ1-2,TRBV3-1/TRBV3-2,NA
TGCAGTGCTAGTGGTAGCGGGGGGCGCTTCACAGATACGCAGTATTTT,CSASGSGGRFTDTQYF,TRBD2,TRBJ2-3,TRBV20-1,once
TGCGCCAGCAGCTTCGGACAGGGTAGGGTCGGGGAGCTGTTTTTT,CASSFGQGRVGELFF,TRBD1,TRBJ2-2,TRBV5-1,NA
TGTGCCAGCGCCCCAAGGGGCCCTCGAGGTGAAAAACTGTTTTTT,CASAPRGPRGEKLFF,NA,TRBJ1-4,TRBV2,NA
TGTGCCAGCAGCTTACGGACTAGTCAGTTCTTC,CASSLRTSQFF,TRBD2,TRBJ2-1,TRBV7-2,NA
TGTGCCAGCACACAGGTTCCCTATGGCTACACCTTC,CASTQVPYGYTF,NA,TRBJ1-2,TRBV28,once
TGCAGCGTTAGTGACAGGAACGGAGAAAAACTGTTTTTT,CSVSDRNGEKLFF,NA,TRBJ1-4,TRBV29-1,few